Listed below are T cell receptor beta chains from one sample, sequenced in a study of cytomegalovirus exposure and HLA in healthy donors. Data came from immunoSEQ multiplex PCR; TCRdb stores just in-frame clones and leaves some out. The sample includes more than 95,000 clones, around 68% of them seen just once. Sequencing input: PBMCs. All receptors come from a woman aged 45 to 65 in good health and CMV-seropositive. Both conserved end residues are part of each CDR3. Fields, in order: J gene, clone size, D gene, V gene, CDR3 protein, CDR3 DNA. A D gene is named only where the DNA matches it firmly. For some rows the clone size is stated as once, few or many, or as a class when expanded; others skip it.

J: TRBJ2-1; size: .; D: TRBD2; V: TRBV7-2; CDR3: CASSPHASGGNNEQFF; DNA: TGTGCCAGCAGCCCCCATGCTAGCGGGGGTAACAATGAGCAGTTCTTC
J: TRBJ2-1; size: .; D: .; V: TRBV4-3; CDR3: CASSQDTAGLNEQFF; DNA: TGCGCCAGCAGCCAAGATACCGCAGGATTGAATGAGCAGTTCTTC
J: TRBJ1-1; size: .; D: TRBD1; V: TRBV6-5; CDR3: CASSTTGVGAFF; DNA: TGTGCCAGCAGTACGACAGGGGTAGGAGCTTTCTTT
J: TRBJ2-1; size: .; D: .; V: TRBV15; CDR3: CATSRVASKGVNEQFF; DNA: TGTGCCACCAGCAGAGTTGCCAGCAAAGGGGTCAATGAGCAGTTCTTC
J: TRBJ2-3; size: .; D: .; V: TRBV7-8; CDR3: CASSSPRDTQYF; DNA: TGTGCCAGCAGCTCGCCACGGGATACGCAGTATTTT
J: TRBJ2-2; size: .; D: TRBD2; V: TRBV10-3; CDR3: CAISGGLARTGELFF; DNA: TGTGCCATCAGTGGGGGACTAGCGCGCACCGGGGAGCTGTTTTTT
J: TRBJ2-3; size: .; D: .; V: TRBV25-1; CDR3: CASSSFTDTQYF; DNA: TGTGCCAGCAGTTCTTTCACAGATACGCAGTATTTT
J: TRBJ1-2; size: .; D: .; V: TRBV16; CDR3: CASSQSGDGYTF; DNA: TGTGCCAGCAGCCAATCCGGGGATGGCTACACCTTC
J: TRBJ1-5; size: once; D: TRBD1; V: TRBV30; CDR3: CAWTGGGNQPQHF; DNA: TGTGCCTGGACAGGGGGAGGCAATCAGCCCCAGCATTTT
J: TRBJ1-5; size: few; D: .; V: TRBV28; CDR3: CASSLEWANQPQHF; DNA: TGTGCCAGCAGTTTAGAATGGGCGAATCAGCCCCAGCATTTT
J: TRBJ1-2; size: .; D: .; V: TRBV14; CDR3: CASSQVTSRGGYTF; DNA: TGTGCCAGCAGCCAAGTGACCTCGCGGGGTGGCTACACCTTC